This TCR beta chain appears in the sequencing data of a study of blood T cells in healthy people across ages. Study-level points and caveats: CMV status of donors was unknown, possibly confounding expanded clonotype changes. Both higher diversity and more naive CD4+ cells marked long-lived donors when set against aged donors. Researchers deemed the diversity estimates from one million T cells underestimates.

Of note for this clonotype: Its antigen remains unknown.

A J-beta primer mix and a sample-barcoded 5' primer were used in a second PCR of about 7 to 11 cycles. TCRdb analysed the 5' RACE reads with MiXCR anew, one entry per CDR3 protein. The sample contains under 850,000 distinct CDR3 sequences, 35% to 40% of which appear only once. Trimming removed 0 bases at V and 7 bases at J, with 24 bases between. This CDR3 has 17 amino acids. Germline V gives CDR1 DFQATT, CDR2 SNEGSKA (reference sequence). This TCR was sampled from a man younger than 30 in good health. This chain links TRBV20-1 with TRBJ1-1; D remains ambiguous. Specimen: blood. The CDR3 DNA reads TGCAGTGCTAGAGATGTTACGCTGGGCGTCTGGTTGAGTGAAGCTTTCTTT. This codes for CSARDVTLGVWLSEAFF.